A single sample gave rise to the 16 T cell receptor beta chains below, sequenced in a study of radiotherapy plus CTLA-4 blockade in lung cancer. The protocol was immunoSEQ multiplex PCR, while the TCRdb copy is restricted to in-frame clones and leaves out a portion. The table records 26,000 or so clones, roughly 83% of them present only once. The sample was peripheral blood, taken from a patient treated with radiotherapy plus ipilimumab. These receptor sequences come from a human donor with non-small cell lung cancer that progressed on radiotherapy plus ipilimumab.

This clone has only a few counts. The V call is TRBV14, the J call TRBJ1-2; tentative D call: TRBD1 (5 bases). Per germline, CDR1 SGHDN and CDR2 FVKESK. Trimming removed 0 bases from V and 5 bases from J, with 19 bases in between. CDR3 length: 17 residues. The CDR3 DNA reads TGTGCCAGCAGCCAAGAAGCTATTGCAGTCCCAGGGTATGGCTACACCTTC. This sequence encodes CASSQEAIAVPGYGYTF.

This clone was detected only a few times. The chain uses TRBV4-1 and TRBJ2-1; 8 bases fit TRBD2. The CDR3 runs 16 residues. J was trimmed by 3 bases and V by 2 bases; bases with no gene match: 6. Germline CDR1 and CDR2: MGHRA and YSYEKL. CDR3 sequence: CASSQLSGTSYNEQFF. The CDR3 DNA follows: TGCGCCAGCAGCCAACTGAGCGGGACTAGCTACAATGAGCAGTTCTTC.

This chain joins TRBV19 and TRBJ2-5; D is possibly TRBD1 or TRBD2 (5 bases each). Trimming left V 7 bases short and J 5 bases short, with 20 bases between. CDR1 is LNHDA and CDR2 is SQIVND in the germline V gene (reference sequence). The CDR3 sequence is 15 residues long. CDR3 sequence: CASTPRGTSSETQYF. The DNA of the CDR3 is TGTGCCAGTACCCCCCGGGGCACCTCTTCTGAGACCCAGTACTTC.

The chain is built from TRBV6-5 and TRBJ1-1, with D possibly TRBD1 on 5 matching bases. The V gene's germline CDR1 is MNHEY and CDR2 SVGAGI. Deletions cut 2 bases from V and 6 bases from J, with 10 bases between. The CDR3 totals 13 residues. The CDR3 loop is CASSYRTRAEAFF. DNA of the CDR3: TGTGCCAGCAGTTACCGGACCAGGGCTGAAGCTTTCTTT.

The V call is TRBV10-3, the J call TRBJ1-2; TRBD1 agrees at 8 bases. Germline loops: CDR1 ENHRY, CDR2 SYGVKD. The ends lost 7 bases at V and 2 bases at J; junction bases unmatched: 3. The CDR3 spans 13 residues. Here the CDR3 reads CAITSGGNYGYTF. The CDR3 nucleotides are TGTGCCATCACTTCAGGGGGCAACTATGGCTACACCTTC.

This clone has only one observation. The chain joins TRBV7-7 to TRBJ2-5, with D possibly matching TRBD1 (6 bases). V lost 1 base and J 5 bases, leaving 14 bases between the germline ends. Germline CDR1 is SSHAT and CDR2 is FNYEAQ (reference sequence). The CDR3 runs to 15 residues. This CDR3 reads CASSLEGQWGETQYF. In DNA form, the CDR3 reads TGTGCCAGCAGCTTAGAAGGACAGTGGGGGGAGACCCAGTACTTC.

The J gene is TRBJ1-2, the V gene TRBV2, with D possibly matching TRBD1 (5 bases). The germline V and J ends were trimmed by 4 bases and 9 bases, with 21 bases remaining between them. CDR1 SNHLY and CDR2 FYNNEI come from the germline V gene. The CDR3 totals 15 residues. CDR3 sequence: CASSADVGGRTSYTF. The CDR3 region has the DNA TGTGCCAGCAGTGCCGATGTGGGGGGACGGACAAGCTACACCTTC.

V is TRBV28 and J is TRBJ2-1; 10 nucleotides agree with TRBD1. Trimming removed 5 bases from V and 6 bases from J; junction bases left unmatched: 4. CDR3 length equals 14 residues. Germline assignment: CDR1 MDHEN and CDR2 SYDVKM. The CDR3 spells CASSTTGGANEQFF. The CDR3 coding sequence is TGTGCCAGCAGTACGACAGGGGGCGCCAATGAGCAGTTCTTC.

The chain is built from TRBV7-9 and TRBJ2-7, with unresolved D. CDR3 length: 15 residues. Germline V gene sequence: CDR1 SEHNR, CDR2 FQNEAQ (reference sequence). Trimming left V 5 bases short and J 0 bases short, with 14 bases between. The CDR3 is CASSASGRPSYEQYF. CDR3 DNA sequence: TGTGCCAGCAGCGCTTCGGGCAGGCCCTCCTACGAGCAGTACTTC.

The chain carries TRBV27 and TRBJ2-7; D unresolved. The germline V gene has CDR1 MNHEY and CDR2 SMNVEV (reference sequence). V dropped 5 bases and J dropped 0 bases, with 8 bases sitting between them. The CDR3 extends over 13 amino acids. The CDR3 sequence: CASSPALSYEQYF. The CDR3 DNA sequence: TGTGCCAGCAGTCCCGCCCTCTCCTACGAGCAGTACTTC.

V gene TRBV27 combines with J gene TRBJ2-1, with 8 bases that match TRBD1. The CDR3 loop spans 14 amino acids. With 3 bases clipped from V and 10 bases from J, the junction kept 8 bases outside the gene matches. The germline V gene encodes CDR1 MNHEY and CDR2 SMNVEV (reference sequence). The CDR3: CASSFLTGANEQFF. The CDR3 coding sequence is TGTGCCAGCAGTTTCCTGACAGGGGCGAACGAGCAGTTCTTC.

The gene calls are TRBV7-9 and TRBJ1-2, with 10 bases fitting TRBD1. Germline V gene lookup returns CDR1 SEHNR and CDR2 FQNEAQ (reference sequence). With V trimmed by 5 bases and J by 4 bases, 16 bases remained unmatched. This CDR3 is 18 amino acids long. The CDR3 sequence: CASSLGEVWGQGLYGYTF. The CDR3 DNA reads TGTGCCAGCAGCCTAGGAGAGGTCTGGGGACAGGGGCTCTATGGCTACACCTTC.

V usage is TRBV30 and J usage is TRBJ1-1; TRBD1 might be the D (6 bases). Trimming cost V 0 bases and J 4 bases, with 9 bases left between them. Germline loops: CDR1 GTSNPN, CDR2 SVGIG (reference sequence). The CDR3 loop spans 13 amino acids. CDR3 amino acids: CAWSVQGPTEAFF. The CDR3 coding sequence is TGTGCCTGGAGTGTACAGGGACCCACTGAAGCTTTCTTT.

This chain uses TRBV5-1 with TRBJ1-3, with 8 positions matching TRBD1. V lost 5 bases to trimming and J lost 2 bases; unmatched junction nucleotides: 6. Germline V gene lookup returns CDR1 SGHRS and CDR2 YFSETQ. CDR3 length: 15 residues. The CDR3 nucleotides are TGCGCCAGCAGAAACTTACAGGGGGCTGGAAACACCATATATTTT. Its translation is CASRNLQGAGNTIYF.

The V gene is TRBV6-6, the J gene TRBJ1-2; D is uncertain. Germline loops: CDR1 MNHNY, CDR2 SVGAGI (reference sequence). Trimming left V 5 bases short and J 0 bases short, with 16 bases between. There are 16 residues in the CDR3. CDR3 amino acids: CASSRRIGSANYGYTF. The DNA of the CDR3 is TGTGCCAGCAGTCGCCGGATAGGGAGCGCTAACTATGGCTACACCTTC.

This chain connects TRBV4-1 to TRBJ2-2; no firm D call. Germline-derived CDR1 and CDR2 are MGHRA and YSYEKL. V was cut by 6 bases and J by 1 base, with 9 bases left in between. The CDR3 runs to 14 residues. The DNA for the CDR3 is TGCGCCAGCAGGGTGGGGTTGAACACCGGGGAGCTGTTTTTT. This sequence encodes CASRVGLNTGELFF.